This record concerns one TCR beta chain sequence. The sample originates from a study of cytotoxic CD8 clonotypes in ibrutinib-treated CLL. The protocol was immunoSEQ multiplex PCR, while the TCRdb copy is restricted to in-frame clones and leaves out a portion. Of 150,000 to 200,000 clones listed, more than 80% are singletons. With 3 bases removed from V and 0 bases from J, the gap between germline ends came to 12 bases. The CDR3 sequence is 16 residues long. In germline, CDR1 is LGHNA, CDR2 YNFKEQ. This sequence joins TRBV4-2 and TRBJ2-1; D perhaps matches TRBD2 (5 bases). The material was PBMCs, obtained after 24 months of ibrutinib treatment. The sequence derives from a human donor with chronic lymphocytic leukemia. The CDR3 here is CASSHPGESSYNEQFF. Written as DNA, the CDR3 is TGTGCCAGCAGCCATCCCGGGGAGAGCTCCTACAATGAGCAGTTCTTC.